This T cell receptor beta chain comes out of a study of T cells in localized non-small cell lung cancer. General study results and limits: Among the top 100 tumor clones, a median around 62 appeared in adjacent lung. Uninvolved nearby lung showed the greatest T cell clonality, exceeding that found in tumor. Sequencing was limited to one tumor region, leaving the possibility of heterogeneity open. A higher density of T cells in blood coincided with extended overall survival.

A remark on this clone: Its antigen is unknown.

V shed 8 bases, J shed 0 bases, and the junction held 14 bases outside the gene matches. This CDR3 region has 17 residues. Germline CDR1 is SEHNR and CDR2 is FQNEAQ (reference sequence). Using immunoSEQ multiplex PCR, the repertoire was profiled, and TCRdb retains in-frame clones only, with some absent. The sample includes about 21,000 clones, about 83% seen only once; the top ten take about 4%. This specimen consisted of peripheral blood, obtained before any cancer treatment. The chain has TRBV7-9 and TRBJ2-5; 8 positions agree with TRBD1. The receptor's source is a man aged 40-75 years with stage I lung adenocarcinoma. The DNA of the CDR3 is TGTGCCAGCGCACCCGTGCCGGGACAGGTAAACCAAGAGACCCAGTACTTC. This translates into CASAPVPGQVNQETQYF.